The rows below give T cell receptor beta chains drawn from one sample of a study of a mutant IDH1 vaccine in newly diagnosed glioma. These receptors lack a known antigen. Profiled with immunoSEQ multiplex PCR; TCRdb holds only in-frame clones, not every one. The sample holds about 58,000 clones, 84% seen once. The specimen was PBMCs, collected from a glioma patient whose treatment included an IDH1 peptide vaccine. All receptors come from a woman aged 45-59 years with glioma. Each CDR3 is given with its conserved first and last residue. Fields, in order: V gene, J gene, D gene, CDR3 DNA, CDR3 protein. D genes are given only for firm matches.

>TRBV4-1|TRBJ1-2|TRBD1
TGCGCCAGCAGCCAGCGGGACAGTGACTATGGCTACACCTTC
CASSQRDSDYGYTF
>TRBV29-1|TRBJ2-7|.
TGCAGCGTTAAAAGCGTACCTCCCTACGAGCAGTACTTC
CSVKSVPPYEQYF
>TRBV5-4|TRBJ2-7|.
TGTGCCAGCAGCTTAATAGGGGGGAATTACGAGCAGTACTTC
CASSLIGGNYEQYF
>TRBV9|TRBJ2-7|TRBD1
TGTGCCAGCAGCCCAGGACAGGGGACCTACGAGCAGTACTTC
CASSPGQGTYEQYF
>TRBV28|TRBJ1-1|TRBD1
TGTGCCAGCAGTCTTACAGGGGTCGGTAAACTTGGTGAAGCTTTCTTT
CASSLTGVGKLGEAFF
>TRBV9|TRBJ2-1|.
TGTGCCAGCACCGGGGCCCTAACCTACAATGAGCAGTTCTTC
CASTGALTYNEQFF
>TRBV2|TRBJ2-1|.
TGTGCCAGCAGGGGGTCGCCCGACGGAGAGTTCTTC
CASRGSPDGEFF
>TRBV5-4|TRBJ2-2|.
TGTGCCAGCAGCCCCCTCGAAAGCGGGGAGCTGTTTTTT
CASSPLESGELFF
>TRBV18|TRBJ2-6|.
TGTGCCAGCTCACGCCCAGGGACATTGTCTGGGGCCAACGTCCTGACTTTC
CASSRPGTLSGANVLTF
>TRBV5-1|TRBJ1-3|.
TGCGCCAGCAGCTTGGGGGGTAACTCTGGAAACACCATATATTTT
CASSLGGNSGNTIYF
>TRBV2|TRBJ1-5|.
TGTGCCAGCAGTGACAGGGAAGATCAGCCCCAGCATTTT
CASSDREDQPQHF
>TRBV6-1|TRBJ2-2|.
TGTGCCAGCACTGGGGTTGGGGACACCGGGGAGCTGTTTTTT
CASTGVGDTGELFF
>TRBV4-2|TRBJ2-7|.
TGTGCCAGCAGCCAAGGTGGCTCTAGTTACGAGCAGTACTTC
CASSQGGSSYEQYF
>TRBV5-1|TRBJ1-4|.
TGCGCCAGCAGCCGGGGCGGGGGCCCTAATGAAAAACTGTTTTTT
CASSRGGGPNEKLFF
>TRBV6-5|TRBJ1-1|.
TGTGCCAGCAGTTATAATGGATGGGACACTGAAGCTTTCTTT
CASSYNGWDTEAFF
>TRBV6-1|TRBJ1-1|.
TGTGCCAGCAGTGTCCTTACAGGGAAATACACTGAAGCTTTCTTT
CASSVLTGKYTEAFF
>TRBV2|TRBJ1-2|.
TGTGCCAGCCGGGACCTTTGGGGCTACACCTTC
CASRDLWGYTF